One sample yielded the 28 T cell receptor beta chains listed below, sequenced in a study of blood T cells in healthy people across ages. The authors ran a second PCR of roughly 6 to 11 cycles using a sample-barcoded 5' primer and a J-beta primer mix. A single record per CDR3 protein comes from TCRdb applying MiXCR to the 5' RACE reads. Among about 1.7 million distinct CDR3 sequences listed, 28% were seen once. The specimen was blood. These receptors all come from a woman in her thirties in good health.

In its sample, this clonotype was seen many times. The chain uses TRBV24-1 and TRBJ1-2, with 8 positions matching TRBD1. The V gene's germline CDR1 is KGHDR and CDR2 SFDVKD. The CDR3 covers 14 residues. Trimming at V came to 2 bases and at J to 2 bases, leaving 0 bases not matched to a gene. CDR3 residues: CATSDSGGNYGYTF. The CDR3 nucleotides read TGTGCCACCAGTGATTCAGGGGGCAACTATGGCTACACCTTC.

Many counts were recorded for this clonotype. The chain employs TRBV7-2 and TRBJ1-4; D ambiguous. CDR3 size: 14 residues. The ends were cut back, 5 bases at V and 0 bases at J, with 7 bases in the middle. The germline gives CDR1 SGHTA, CDR2 FQGNSA. CDR3: CASSPSPTNEKLFF. Written as DNA, the CDR3 is TGTGCCAGCAGCCCTTCTCCAACTAATGAAAAACTGTTTTTT. The whole variable domain, remainder taken from reference TRBV7-2 and TRBJ1-4, is GAGVSQSPSNKVTEKGKDVELRCDPISGHTALYWYRQSLGQGLEFLIYFQGNSAPDKSGLPSDRFSAERTGGSVSTLTIQRTQQEDSAVYLCASSPSPTNEKLFFGSGTQLSVL.

The chain joins TRBV20-1 to TRBJ1-1; D is ambiguous. Germline lookup yields CDR1 DFQATT and CDR2 SNEGSKA (reference sequence). The CDR3 consists of 14 residues. V was cut by 5 bases and J by 11 bases, with 24 bases left in between. The CDR3 DNA is TGCAGTGCTCCCAACCCCCTGGACGGACCTGGGGCTTTCTTT. Translation: CSAPNPLDGPGAFF.

There are many counts of this clonotype. Sequence at one end of the junction differs from germline and may be a read error. The CDR3 sequence is CASSLTGGSEQYF. In DNA form, the CDR3 reads TGCGCCAGCAGCTTGACAGGGGGCAGCGAGCAGTACTTC. The chain links TRBV12-3 or TRBV12-4 to TRBJ2-7, with 10 bases matching TRBD1. CDR3 length equals 13 residues.

The J gene is TRBJ2-3, the V gene TRBV7-3; 11 positions agree with TRBD1. The V segment lost 5 bases and the J segment 4 bases; nucleotides outside the gene matches: 11. The CDR3 length is 17 residues. Germline-derived CDR1 and CDR2 are SGHTA and FQGTGA. CDR3 residues: CASSIKGDRGVADTQYF. CDR3 sequence (DNA): TGTGCCAGCAGCATAAAGGGGGACAGGGGGGTCGCAGATACGCAGTATTTT.

This clonotype was seen many times. DNA of the CDR3: TGTGCCAGCAGGGACTGGGACGAGCAGTACTTC. As protein: CASRDWDEQYF. The V gene is TRBV6-6, the J gene TRBJ2-7; tentatively, D is TRBD2 (5 bases). Between the trimmed V and J ends, which lost 6 bases and 5 bases, there was a span of 8 bases. The CDR3 contains 11 residues. From germline, CDR1 is MNHNY and CDR2 SVGAGI (reference sequence).

The rearrangement uses TRBV5-1 and TRBJ2-1, with D possibly TRBD2 on 6 matching bases. This CDR3 contains 16 residues. CDR1 and CDR2 (germline): SGHRS, YFSETQ. V shed 5 bases and J shed 5 bases, with 20 bases lying between them. Written as DNA, the CDR3 is TGCGCCAGCAGGGAGGGAGGAAACGAACCGCACAATGAGCAGTTCTTC. Translating it yields CASREGGNEPHNEQFF.

V usage is TRBV4-1 and J usage is TRBJ2-3; D perhaps matches TRBD2 (6 bases). V was cut by 0 bases and J by 3 bases, with 10 bases left in between. Germline V gene data show CDR1 as MGHRA and CDR2 as YSYEKL. This CDR3 comprises 15 residues. The CDR3, as DNA: TGCGCCAGCAGCCAAGATGCGGGAAGGACAGATACGCAGTATTTT. Translated: CASSQDAGRTDTQYF.

The chain has TRBV3-1 and TRBJ1-2; 7 bases align to TRBD1. The ends lost 3 bases at V and 2 bases at J; junction bases unmatched: 6. The CDR3 runs to 15 residues. The germline V gene has CDR1 LGHDT and CDR2 YNNKEL (reference sequence). CDR3 protein: CASSQPDRNNYGYTF. The CDR3 bases are TGTGCCAGCAGCCAGCCGGACAGGAACAACTATGGCTACACCTTC.

Ten or more counts support this clonotype. The J gene is TRBJ2-7, the V gene TRBV20-1; TRBD2 matches at 11 bases. This CDR3 is 15 amino acids long. V lost 0 bases to trimming and J lost 5 bases; unmatched junction nucleotides: 6. Germline values: CDR1 DFQATT, CDR2 SNEGSKA (reference sequence). CDR3 loop: CSARDSLTSGDEQYF. Written as DNA, the CDR3 is TGCAGTGCTAGAGATTCACTGACTAGCGGGGACGAGCAGTACTTC.

In its sample, this clonotype was seen many times. The gene calls are TRBV24-1 and TRBJ2-7, with D perhaps assigned TRBD1 or TRBD2 (5 bases each). The DNA matches TRBJ2-5 better at its end, which makes the J call doubtful. The CDR3 loop spans 12 amino acids. CDR1 and CDR2 (germline): KGHDR, SFDVKD. The CDR3 region is CATSDSGGTQYF. CDR3 DNA sequence: TGTGCCACCAGTGACTCTGGGGGGACCCAGTACTTC.

This chain links TRBV20-1 with TRBJ2-1; 7 nucleotides match TRBD2. This CDR3 is 16 amino acids long. Germline loops: CDR1 DFQATT, CDR2 SNEGSKA (reference sequence). V was clipped by 0 bases and J by 3 bases; unmatched bases: 8. The CDR3 reads CSAREGAGAGYNEQFF. CDR3 nucleotides: TGCAGTGCTAGAGAGGGCGCGGGAGCAGGCTACAATGAGCAGTTCTTC.

The chain is built from TRBV10-3 and TRBJ2-1; 13 bases map to TRBD2. J lost 0 bases, V lost 6 bases, and 5 bases had no gene match. This CDR3 has 17 residues. Germline V gene lookup returns CDR1 ENHRY and CDR2 SYGVKD. This chain's CDR3 is CAIRGLAGASSYNEQFF. The CDR3 coding sequence is TGTGCCATCAGAGGACTAGCGGGGGCCAGCTCCTACAATGAGCAGTTCTTC.

V usage is TRBV12-3 or TRBV12-4 and J usage is TRBJ1-4; D is ambiguous. This CDR3 spans 15 amino acids. V shed 7 bases and J shed 2 bases, with 14 bases lying between them. This CDR3 is CASTYGGLTNEKLFF. Here the CDR3 DNA reads TGTGCCAGCACCTACGGCGGACTGACTAATGAAAAACTGTTTTTT.

Concerning this clonotype: This may be a read error: a much more frequent sequence differs by one nucleotide. The chain is built from TRBV28 and TRBJ2-7; D remains unclear. The V gene's germline CDR1 is MDHEN and CDR2 SYDVKM. The CDR3 loop spans 15 amino acids. This CDR3 reads CACSSNSDPHGEQYF. The CDR3 nucleotides are TGTGCCTGCAGTTCTAATTCGGACCCCCATGGCGAGCAGTACTTC. The variable domain in full, with the rest retrieved from reference TRBV28 and TRBJ2-7, is DVKVTQSSRYLVKRTGEKVFLECVQDMDHENMFWYRQDPGLGLRLIYFSYDVKMKEKGDIPEGYSVSREKKERFSLILESASTNQTSMYLCACSSNSDPHGEQYFGPGTRLTVT.

Turning to this clonotype: An end of the junction does not agree with germline; a read error may underlie this. The chain joins TRBV5-1 to TRBJ2-7; TRBD1 matches at 8 bases. CDR3 size: 15 residues. Per the germline V gene, CDR1 is SGHRS and CDR2 is YFSETQ. CDR3 DNA sequence: TGCGCCGGCAGCTTGGGGACAGGACGCTCCTACGAGCAGTACTTC. Its translation is CAGSLGTGRSYEQYF.

The sample holds a few counts of this clonotype. The gene calls are TRBV6-5 and TRBJ2-7, with TRBD1 as a possible D gene (6 bases). Looked up from germline, CDR1 is MNHEY and CDR2 is SVGAGI. This CDR3 has 15 amino acids. The V gene lost 7 bases and the J gene lost 2 bases, with 18 bases spanning the gap. DNA of the CDR3: TGTGCCAGCAAACTCATCTTAGACAGGACCTACGAGCAGTACTTC. Residues: CASKLILDRTYEQYF.

This clonotype was seen a handful of times. The chain uses TRBV20-1 and TRBJ2-7; D may correspond to TRBD1 or TRBD2 (5 bases each). Trimming took 4 bases from V and 1 from J, leaving 17 bases between them. Germline assignment: CDR1 DFQATT and CDR2 SNEGSKA (reference sequence). CDR3 length: 15 residues. CDR3 in amino acids: CSATHTRDGSYEQYF. CDR3 nucleotides: TGCAGTGCTACCCATACCCGGGACGGGTCCTACGAGCAGTACTTC.

This clonotype was observed many times. V and J are TRBV5-1 and TRBJ2-5; D unclear. This CDR3 has 14 residues. CDR1 SGHRS and CDR2 YFSETQ come from the germline V gene. V lost 4 bases and J 1 base, leaving 11 bases between the germline ends. Here the CDR3 reads CASSPKWIQETQYF. CDR3 coding DNA: TGCGCCAGCAGCCCAAAATGGATCCAAGAGACCCAGTACTTC.

As to this clonotype: One end of the junction fails to match germline, which may point to a read error. The chain has TRBV7-3 and TRBJ2-1, with D perhaps given as TRBD1 or TRBD2 (5 bases each). The length of the CDR3 is 14 residues. CDR1 is SGHTA, CDR2 FQGTGA, per germline. The DNA for the CDR3 is TGTACCAGCAGCGTGGGACCATGGATTGGGGAGCAGTTCTTC. Amino acids: CTSSVGPWIGEQFF.

The DNA of the CDR3 is TGTGCCAGCAGCATTAGGACAGCACCCTACGAGCAGTACTTC. Translated, it gives CASSIRTAPYEQYF. This rearrangement joins TRBV5-6 to TRBJ2-7, with D possibly being TRBD1 (6 bases). The CDR3 contains 14 residues. CDR1 is SGHDT and CDR2 is YYEEEE in the germline V gene. V gave up 4 bases and J gave up 2 bases, with 13 bases separating them.

At least ten counts were recorded for this clonotype. The chain links TRBV5-6 to TRBJ2-1; D remains ambiguous. The CDR3 contains 12 residues. Per germline, CDR1 SGHDT and CDR2 YYEEEE. V gave up 3 bases and J gave up 6 bases, with 7 bases separating them. DNA of the CDR3: TGTGCCAGCAGCTGGAGATCCAATGAGCAGTTCTTC. This gives the protein CASSWRSNEQFF.

This clonotype appeared a few times. This chain connects TRBV29-1 to TRBJ1-1, with D unresolved. The CDR3 totals 14 residues. Trimming cost V 1 base and J 2 bases, with 11 bases left between them. Germline V gene lookup returns CDR1 SQVTM and CDR2 ANQGSEA. The CDR3 here is CSVEGSASNTEAFF. DNA of the CDR3: TGCAGCGTTGAAGGTTCCGCTTCTAACACTGAAGCTTTCTTT.

The chain is built from TRBV20-1 and TRBJ2-4; no clear D gene. The closer fit of TRBJ2-7 to the DNA end suggests the J call may be wrong. The CDR3 extends over 11 amino acids. Germline V gene sequence: CDR1 DFQATT, CDR2 SNEGSKA (reference sequence). CDR3 DNA sequence: TGCAGTGCTGGCCAGGCAGGCGAGCAGTACTTC. It translates to CSAGQAGEQYF.

The chain is built from TRBV7-9 and TRBJ1-1, with D tentatively TRBD1 (5 bases). The CDR3 runs to 15 residues. CDR1 is SEHNR, CDR2 FQNEAQ, per germline (reference sequence). The V end was cut by 5 bases, the J end by 0 bases, with 13 bases between. CDR3 amino acids: CASSLLAGLNTEAFF. In DNA form, the CDR3 reads TGTGCCAGCAGCCTGCTGGCAGGGTTGAACACTGAAGCTTTCTTT.

This clonotype was seen a few times. Relative to the germline gene, one junction end is altered; a read error may explain this. The chain has TRBV7-6 and TRBJ2-7, with 9 bases fitting TRBD2. The CDR3 is 16 residues long. Germline V gene data show CDR1 as SGHVS and CDR2 as FNYEAQ. CDR3 in amino acids: CASSLSVPSGAYKQYF. CDR3 bases: TGTGCCAGCAGCTTAAGCGTTCCTAGCGGGGCCTACAAGCAGTACTTC.

This clonotype was picked up a small number of times. The CDR3 loop is CATSRGPRADTQYF. CDR3 sequence (DNA): TGTGCCACCAGTAGGGGCCCGAGAGCAGATACGCAGTATTTT. J is TRBJ2-3 and V is TRBV24-1; D possibly corresponds to TRBD1 (5 bases). The CDR3 consists of 14 residues. Trimming stripped 6 bases from V and 4 bases from J, with 13 bases between. Germline CDR1 is KGHDR and CDR2 is SFDVKD.

This clonotype appeared a single time. The chain is built from TRBV2 and TRBJ2-5; 10 nucleotides agree with TRBD2. This CDR3 is built from 15 residues. Per the germline V gene, CDR1 is SNHLY and CDR2 is FYNNEI. V trimming: 7 bases; J trimming: 3 bases; junction bases outside the gene matches: 8. The CDR3 spells CASTWTSGTEETQYF. For the CDR3, the DNA is TGTGCCAGCACCTGGACTAGCGGAACCGAAGAGACCCAGTACTTC. Looking up the rest from reference TRBV2 and TRBJ2-5 gives the full variable domain: EPEVTQTPSHQVTQMGQEVILRCVPISNHLYFYWYRQILGQKVEFLVSFYNNEISEKSEIFDDQFSVERPDGSNFTLKIRSTKLEDSAMYFCASTWTSGTEETQYFGPGTRLLVL.